This T cell receptor beta chain comes out of a study of T-cell memory formation after mild COVID-19 (TCRdb year 2021). In the study overall: TCR sequence clusters from the two donors were found to be largely donor specific. In a couple of donors, T-cell clones that expanded and contracted after mild COVID-19 were tracked by sequencing TCRalpha and TCRbeta repertoires over time. The cohort was made up of two young adult volunteers, one female and one male, who were previously healthy.

Ficoll-Paque density gradient centrifugation was the method used to isolate PBMCs. Study-wide findings and limitations: The second-wave clones that peaked on day 37 were not confirmed to be SARS-CoV-2 specific. Some responding clones were found in pre-infection memory, which suggests that pre-existing cross-reactive memory T cells took part in the SARS-CoV-2 response. Contracting CD4+ clones were located mainly in the CM and EM memory subsets, whereas CD8+ clones were found to be enriched in EMRA. Clones contracting from day 15 to 85 had balanced CD4/CD8 phenotypes, while a second wave expanding from day 15 to 37 was biased towards CD4+. Only a couple of mild cases were covered by the study, and larger cohorts that include severe cases with pre-infection samples were considered necessary.

TCRdb records Illumina NovaSeq 6000 as the sequencer. cDNA libraries for TCRalpha and TCRbeta were prepared by 5'RACE using constant-segment primers, with sample barcodes and unique molecular identifiers added. RNA was extracted from every sample with Trizol reagent. Library amplification was performed in two PCR steps, and a second sample barcode and Illumina TruSeq adapters were introduced in the second step. Sequencing of the libraries was done on an Illumina NovaSeq, producing 2 x 150 bp paired-end reads. The authors' pipeline ran thus. Demultiplexing of reads and collapsing into UMI-guided consensus sequences were performed with migec v1.2.7. With mixcr v2.1.11, UMI consensuses were aligned to TRA and TRB V and J templates and assembled into clonotypes. A clonotype was counted as expanded or contracted only when both edgeR and NoisET called the clonotype significant, with the noise models trained on biological replicates. For edgeR calls, the cutoffs were a false discovery rate-adjusted p below 0.01 and a log2 fold-change threshold of 1. As an exploratory analysis of dynamics, max-normalized trajectories of the 1000 most abundant clonotypes were examined by PCA with hierarchical clustering. Separately sequenced CD4+ and CD8+ repertoires were used to assign a CD4 or CD8 phenotype to each responding clone. TCRdb reran the public reads through fastp at Q25 and MiXCR, keeping productive beta chains. Entries that share a CDR3 protein sequence are merged under the most common genes and DNA. TCRdb, not the original authors, processed these V and J calls. For this sample there are roughly 45,000 distinct CDR3 sequences; roughly a quarter appear just once. Around 44% of the sample is taken by the ten largest.

Trimming removed 2 bases from V and 6 bases from J, leaving 8 bases between the germline ends. Counted from cysteine to phenylalanine, this CDR3 has 12 amino acids. Of all the DNA, just the CDR3 is kept, 36 bases in frame from base 1. Via the germline V gene, CDR1 is MNHEY and CDR2 SVGAGI. This clonotype showed up many times. No cognate antigen has been identified for it. The record has no base qualities; no much larger clone is one base away. Sequenced sample: PBMCs or a T cell subset sorted from them (not recorded which). The receptor was isolated from a man aged 18 to 30 who had mild COVID-19 (a few samples of this study predate the infection). The sample titles of this study are shuffled in the database, so cell type and time point are left out; the donor was told from shared clones. The rearrangement joined TRBV6-5 to TRBJ2-7, with the D segment identity uncertain. The CDR3 protein sequence reads: CASSYRAGEQYF. The nucleotide sequence is TGTGCCAGCAGTTACAGGGCTGGCGAGCAGTACTTC.